These 7 T cell receptor beta chains came from one sample sequenced in a study of T-cell reconstitution after alpha-beta-depleted transplantation in children. A TCRbeta library incorporating unique molecular identifiers was prepared. TCRdb re-derived calls from the PCR reads in MiXCR, one entry per CDR3 protein. The sample consists of roughly 400,000 distinct CDR3 sequences, approximately 41% of them appearing once. The sequencing used PBMCs, collected before TCRalphabeta/CD19-depleted stem cell transplant. The receptors were gathered from a girl aged 2-10 years with aplastic anemia, due to receive a stem cell transplant.

This clonotype has only a few counts. The chain is built from TRBV7-2 and TRBJ1-5; the D gene is possibly TRBD1 (5 bases). V lost 0 bases and J lost 6, with 9 bases in between. CDR1 is SGHTA, CDR2 FQGNSA, per germline. The CDR3 extends over 14 amino acids. CDR3 sequence: CASSLAWGSQPQHF. The DNA for the CDR3 is TGTGCCAGCAGCTTAGCATGGGGGTCTCAGCCCCAGCATTTT.

The gene calls are TRBV5-1 and TRBJ2-7, with D possibly TRBD2 on 5 matching bases. The ends were cut back, 3 bases at V and 6 bases at J, with 7 bases in the middle. The germline CDR1 and CDR2 sequences are SGHRS and YFSETQ. CDR3 size: 11 residues. The CDR3 spells CASSSTSEQYF. DNA of the CDR3: TGCGCCAGCAGCTCTACTAGCGAGCAGTACTTC.

The V gene is TRBV28, the J gene TRBJ1-4; no definite D call. Germline V gives CDR1 MDHEN, CDR2 SYDVKM. V was pared by 5 bases and J by 13 bases, with 17 bases between. This CDR3 has 13 amino acids. The CDR3 DNA reads as TGTGCCAGCAGTCTTCCAAATCGCCGGGGACTGTTTTTT. Encoded protein: CASSLPNRRGLFF.

This chain uses TRBV12-3 or TRBV12-4 with TRBJ2-1; 10 bases fit TRBD2. With V trimmed by 7 bases and J by 8 bases, 8 bases remained unmatched. CDR3 length: 14 amino acids. CDR3 in amino acids: CASTPGLAKDEQFF. The CDR3 DNA sequence: TGTGCCAGCACCCCGGGACTAGCGAAGGATGAGCAGTTCTTC.

This clonotype was counted many times. This rearrangement joins TRBV11-2 to TRBJ2-7; TRBD1 aligns across 8 bases. V lost 1 base to trimming and J lost 6 bases; unmatched junction nucleotides: 5. The CDR3 runs to 14 residues. Germline CDR1 is SGHAT and CDR2 is FQNNGV. CDR3 sequence: CASSLVWDRLEQYF. In DNA, the CDR3 is TGTGCCAGCAGCTTAGTCTGGGACAGGCTCGAGCAGTACTTC.

V is TRBV6-1 and J is TRBJ2-7, with D possibly matching TRBD1 (6 bases). Germline CDR1 reads MNHNS; CDR2 reads SASEGT. The CDR3 has 14 amino acids. Trimming removed 6 bases at V and 0 bases at J, with 12 bases between. The CDR3 DNA follows: TGTGCCAGCAGGGACCGGGACAACTCCTACGAGCAGTACTTC. It specifies CASRDRDNSYEQYF.

This clonotype has ten or more counts. V usage is TRBV29-1 and J usage is TRBJ1-3; D remains unclear. The CDR3 has 11 amino acids. V was clipped by 5 bases and J by 7 bases, with 9 bases between them. The V gene's germline CDR1 is SQVTM and CDR2 ANQGSEA. The DNA for the CDR3 is TGCAGCGTTCGTTTTTCGAACACCATATATTTT. Its protein is CSVRFSNTIYF.